The 30 T cell receptor beta chains below come from one sample, sequenced in a study of T cell responses to AZD1222 COVID-19 vaccine. Here immunoSEQ multiplex PCR was the method, and the copy in TCRdb shows in-frame clones only, minus some. The table lists some 200,000 clones, around 92% of them singletons. Sequenced here: peripheral blood, sampled on day 0 of AZD1222 vaccination. Receptor source: an adult in good health.

This sequence joins TRBV19 and TRBJ1-2; D is perhaps TRBD1 (5 bases). The CDR3 extends over 19 amino acids. The V end was cut by 6 bases, the J end by 2 bases, with 28 bases between. Per the germline V gene, CDR1 is LNHDA and CDR2 is SQIVND (reference sequence). CDR3 amino acids: CASRKRPPGTYEWNYGYTF. The CDR3 DNA sequence: TGTGCCAGTAGGAAAAGGCCACCAGGGACCTATGAGTGGAACTATGGCTACACCTTC.

The chain couples TRBV19 to TRBJ1-3; D is unresolved. The V end was cut by 8 bases, the J end by 2 bases, with 13 bases between. The CDR3 covers 14 residues. The germline CDR1 and CDR2 sequences are LNHDA and SQIVND (reference sequence). The CDR3 bases are TGTGCCAGTCGGAACAGAGAACCTGGAAACACCATATATTTT. Translating gives CASRNREPGNTIYF.

V is TRBV12-3 or TRBV12-4 and J is TRBJ2-2; tentative D call: TRBD2 (6 bases). Between the trimmed V and J ends, which lost 7 bases and 6 bases, there was a span of 9 bases. There are 12 residues in the CDR3. The CDR3 sequence: CASISGAGELFF. The CDR3 nucleotides are TGTGCCAGCATTTCGGGGGCCGGGGAGCTGTTTTTT.

V and J are TRBV5-8 and TRBJ1-2; TRBD1 agrees at 8 bases. Per germline, CDR1 SGHTS and CDR2 YDEGEE. The CDR3 covers 17 residues. J gave up 2 bases and V 7 bases, and 16 bases lay outside the gene matches. The CDR3 sequence: CASPTRLGQGENYGYTF. CDR3 bases: TGTGCCAGCCCCACTAGACTCGGACAGGGAGAGAACTATGGCTACACCTTC. Combining the CDR3 with reference TRBV5-8 and TRBJ1-2 gives the whole variable domain EAGVTQSPTHLIKTRGQQATLRCSPISGHTSVYWYQQALGLGLQFLLWYDEGEERNRGNFPPRFSGRQFPNYSSELNVNALELEDSALYLCASPTRLGQGENYGYTFGSGTRLTVV.

The V and J genes are TRBV7-9 and TRBJ2-7; D might be TRBD2 (5 bases). The CDR3 runs to 14 residues. Per the germline V gene, CDR1 is SEHNR and CDR2 is FQNEAQ (reference sequence). V was pared by 6 bases and J by 3 bases, with 15 bases between. This CDR3 reads CASSFREWDYEQYF. The CDR3 nucleotides read TGTGCCAGCAGTTTTAGGGAGTGGGACTACGAGCAGTACTTC.

The V and J genes are TRBV3-1 (or the pseudogene TRBV3-2) and TRBJ1-6, with D unresolved. There are 12 residues in the CDR3. Germline V gene data show CDR1 as LGHDT and CDR2 as YNNKEL (reference sequence). V was pared by 0 bases and J by 10 bases, with 4 bases between. In DNA, the CDR3 is TGTGCCAGCAGCCAAGAGAAGTCACCCCTCCACTTT. Protein sequence: CASSQEKSPLHF.

The chain recombines TRBV20-1 with TRBJ2-7; 10 nucleotides align to TRBD2. CDR1 and CDR2 (germline): DFQATT, SNEGSKA (reference sequence). The CDR3 runs to 16 residues. V gave up 3 bases and J gave up 4 bases; unmatched junction bases: 12. CDR3 coding DNA: TGCAGTGCTAGTGGGCCTAGCGGGAGCCTTGAATACGAGCAGTACTTC. Translated, it gives CSASGPSGSLEYEQYF.

The rearrangement links TRBV28 to TRBJ1-5; possibly TRBD1 for D (5 bases). The germline CDR1 and CDR2 sequences are MDHEN and SYDVKM. The CDR3 sequence is 19 residues long. Trimming removed 2 bases at V and 3 bases at J, with 23 bases between. This chain's CDR3 is CASSLRGVGRVINNQPQHF. As DNA, the CDR3 is TGTGCCAGCAGTTTACGTGGGGTGGGCAGGGTGATAAACAATCAGCCCCAGCATTTT.

The chain recombines TRBV7-2 with TRBJ1-2; no clear D. V lost 5 bases, J lost 4 bases, and 8 bases lay in between. Looked up from germline, CDR1 is SGHTA and CDR2 is FQGNSA. The length of the CDR3 is 12 residues. The CDR3 sequence: CASSQKAYGYTF. The CDR3 coding sequence is TGTGCCAGCAGCCAAAAGGCCTATGGCTACACCTTC.

V is TRBV4-2 and J is TRBJ2-3; 8 nucleotides line up with TRBD2. The germline V gene has CDR1 LGHNA and CDR2 YNFKEQ. The CDR3 sequence is 18 residues long. V trimming: 1 base; J trimming: 2 bases; junction bases outside the gene matches: 11. The CDR3 DNA sequence: TGTGCCAGCAGCCAAGTCTTAACTAGCGGAACTCTCACAGATACGCAGTATTTT. Its protein is CASSQVLTSGTLTDTQYF.

This chain uses TRBV25-1 with TRBJ2-7; 14 bases fit TRBD2. This CDR3 has 17 amino acids. The V gene's germline CDR1 is MGHDK and CDR2 SYGVNS. J lost 1 base, V lost 3 bases, and 5 bases had no gene match. Written as DNA, the CDR3 is TGTGCCAGCAGTGATCAGACTAGCGGGAGGGCTTCCTACGAGCAGTACTTC. It encodes CASSDQTSGRASYEQYF.

The V and J genes are TRBV5-4 and TRBJ1-1, with 9 nucleotides matching TRBD1. This CDR3 is built from 12 residues. The V gene's germline CDR1 is SGHNT and CDR2 YYREEE (reference sequence). The ends lost 4 bases at V and 12 bases at J; junction bases unmatched: 7. CDR3: CASSPGTGKTFF. Written as DNA, the CDR3 is TGTGCCAGCAGCCCGGGGACAGGGAAAACTTTCTTT.

A word on this clone: Additional DNA sequences in this sample encode the identical CDR3. This sequence joins TRBV5-6 and TRBJ1-5; 9 nucleotides align to TRBD1. Germline CDR1 and CDR2: SGHDT and YYEEEE. The CDR3 length is 14 residues. The V and J ends lost 2 bases and 6 bases, in that order; junction bases with no gene match: 3. CDR3 bases: TGTGCCAGCAGCTTTACAGGGGGCGGTCAGCCCCAGCATTTT. Its translation is CASSFTGGGQPQHF.

The rearrangement uses TRBV6-5 and TRBJ1-1; the D gene is possibly TRBD1 (6 bases). With 4 bases removed from V and 5 bases from J, the gap between germline ends came to 14 bases. This CDR3 has 14 residues. Germline V gene lookup returns CDR1 MNHEY and CDR2 SVGAGI. CDR3: CASSLQGSRTEAFF. In DNA form, the CDR3 reads TGTGCCAGCAGTTTACAGGGATCGAGAACTGAAGCTTTCTTT.

This clone was detected only once. This chain joins TRBV11-2 and TRBJ1-2, with 7 bases identical to TRBD1. The germline gives CDR1 SGHAT, CDR2 FQNNGV. The CDR3 contains 16 residues. The V and J ends lost 1 base and 5 bases, in that order; junction bases with no gene match: 10. The CDR3 is CASSLGGGQSNYGYTF. The CDR3 region has the DNA TGTGCCAGCAGCTTAGGGGGGGGACAGTCCAATTATGGCTACACCTTC.

The gene calls are TRBV7-9 and TRBJ1-5; no clear D gene. Germline CDR1 SEHNR, CDR2 FQNEAQ (reference sequence). The CDR3 totals 15 residues. Trimming took off 1 base at V and 0 bases at J, with 7 bases between the two ends. The CDR3 sequence: CASSLGTGSNQPQHF. The DNA of the CDR3 is TGTGCCAGCAGCTTAGGGACGGGTAGCAATCAGCCCCAGCATTTT.

V gene TRBV2 combines with J gene TRBJ1-3; D gene uncertain. Germline assignment: CDR1 SNHLY and CDR2 FYNNEI. V was shortened by 0 bases and J by 3 bases, with 0 bases between the two germline ends. The CDR3 has 12 amino acids. The CDR3 nucleotides are TGTGCCAGCAGTGAAGCTGGAAACACCATATATTTT. Its translation: CASSEAGNTIYF.

This clone appeared once. The chain combines TRBV18 with TRBJ2-2, with a weak D call TRBD2 (5 bases). CDR1 and CDR2 from the germline V gene are KGHSH and LQKENI. V gave up 6 bases and J gave up 0 bases, with 14 bases separating them. This CDR3 has 16 amino acids. The CDR3 protein is CASSLLGSANTGELFF. Here the CDR3 DNA reads TGTGCCAGCTCCCTTCTTGGGAGCGCGAACACCGGGGAGCTGTTTTTT.

The chain links TRBV4-2 to TRBJ2-1, with D possibly being TRBD2 (5 bases). Between the trimmed V and J ends, which lost 0 bases and 2 bases, there was a span of 17 bases. The CDR3 is made up of 18 amino acids. CDR1 is LGHNA and CDR2 is YNFKEQ in the germline V gene. CDR3 loop: CASSQDPLASVTYNEQFF. CDR3 sequence (DNA): TGTGCCAGCAGCCAAGATCCTCTAGCAAGCGTCACCTACAATGAGCAGTTCTTC.

This clone was picked up a small number of times. The genes are TRBV7-9 and TRBJ1-6; no firm D call. V was shortened by 5 bases and J by 7 bases, with 9 bases between the two germline ends. There are 13 residues in the CDR3. CDR1 is SEHNR and CDR2 is FQNEAQ in the germline V gene (reference sequence). CDR3 region: CASSGGSNSPLHF. The CDR3 nucleotides are TGTGCCAGCAGCGGAGGGTCCAATTCACCCCTCCACTTT.

The chain carries TRBV7-2 and TRBJ2-3, with D possibly TRBD2 on 5 matching bases. The CDR3 length is 17 residues. V lost 7 bases, J lost 0 bases, and 20 bases lay in between. Germline assignment: CDR1 SGHTA and CDR2 FQGNSA. CDR3 residues: CASILGGLVSSTDTQYF. The CDR3 DNA follows: TGTGCCAGCATCTTGGGCGGGCTCGTATCTAGCACAGATACGCAGTATTTT.

This clone was seen just once. V usage is TRBV9 and J usage is TRBJ2-1; D might be TRBD1 or TRBD2, each matching 5 bases. With 2 bases removed from V and 8 bases from J, the gap between germline ends came to 14 bases. This CDR3 has 14 residues. CDR1 is SGDLS and CDR2 is YYNGEE in the germline V gene. Here the CDR3 DNA reads TGTGCCAGCAGCGTGAGGAGGCGAGGGGATGAGCAGTTCTTC. Amino acids: CASSVRRRGDEQFF.

The V and J genes are TRBV7-9 and TRBJ2-5; TRBD2 aligns across 7 bases. Germline CDR1 is SEHNR and CDR2 is FQNEAQ (reference sequence). The CDR3 extends over 14 amino acids. Trimming removed 2 bases from V and 3 bases from J; junction bases left unmatched: 3. Here the CDR3 reads CASSLRAGEETQYF. The DNA for the CDR3 is TGTGCCAGCAGCTTACGGGCGGGGGAAGAGACCCAGTACTTC.

The genes are TRBV7-3 and TRBJ2-1, with D perhaps assigned TRBD1 or TRBD2 (5 bases each). The V and J ends lost 5 bases and 7 bases respectively, with 15 bases between them. The CDR3 is made up of 14 amino acids. Germline CDR1 is SGHTA and CDR2 is FQGTGA. Here the CDR3 DNA reads TGTGCCAGCAGCCCGCGAGGGGCGAGGAATGAGCAGTTCTTC. Protein product: CASSPRGARNEQFF.

The genes are TRBV7-2 and TRBJ2-2; D tentatively fits TRBD1 or TRBD2 (5 bases each). Looked up from germline, CDR1 is SGHTA and CDR2 is FQGNSA. This CDR3 contains 15 residues. Trimming removed 8 bases at V and 7 bases at J, with 20 bases between. CDR3 region: CASVRGREYIGELFF. CDR3 coding DNA: TGTGCCAGCGTCCGGGGCAGGGAGTATATCGGGGAGCTGTTTTTT.

This rearrangement joins TRBV5-1 to TRBJ2-5, with D perhaps matching TRBD2 (5 bases). The CDR3 loop spans 16 amino acids. Germline V lookup: CDR1 SGHRS, CDR2 YFSETQ. Trimming pared 0 bases from V and 1 base from J, leaving 13 bases between. CDR3 sequence reads: CASSLASAGIQETQYF. In nucleotides, the CDR3 is TGCGCCAGCAGCTTGGCCTCAGCCGGGATCCAAGAGACCCAGTACTTC.

This chain connects TRBV6-2 or TRBV6-3 to TRBJ2-1; a weak D match, TRBD2 (6 bases). The CDR3 is made up of 14 amino acids. V was shortened by 4 bases and J by 5 bases, with 12 bases between the two germline ends. Per the germline V gene, CDR1 is MNHEY and CDR2 is SVGEGT. Here the CDR3 DNA reads TGTGCCAGCAGTTTGACTGGACTACACAATGAGCAGTTCTTC. The encoded protein is CASSLTGLHNEQFF.

The rearrangement uses TRBV7-9 and TRBJ1-2; weak D call: TRBD1 (5 bases). Between the trimmed V and J ends, which lost 5 bases and 5 bases, there was a span of 12 bases. The CDR3 is made up of 13 amino acids. Germline-derived CDR1 and CDR2 are SEHNR and FQNEAQ (reference sequence). CDR3: CASSLGTTYGYTF. The CDR3 nucleotides are TGTGCCAGCAGCCTCGGGACCACATATGGCTACACCTTC.

This chain uses TRBV4-2 with TRBJ1-1; no reliable D call. Germline V gene lookup returns CDR1 LGHNA and CDR2 YNFKEQ. V dropped 1 base and J dropped 1 base, with 13 bases sitting between them. This CDR3 has 16 amino acids. The CDR3, as DNA: TGTGCCAGCAGCCAAGGAGGTAAACCATCGAACACTGAAGCTTTCTTT. It translates to CASSQGGKPSNTEAFF.

The chain is built from TRBV5-1 and TRBJ1-1; TRBD1 might be the D (5 bases). V dropped 6 bases and J dropped 5 bases, with 20 bases sitting between them. From germline, CDR1 is SGHRS and CDR2 YFSETQ. The CDR3 extends over 15 amino acids. The DNA of the CDR3 is TGCGCCAGCATCCATGGCGGGGGGACGAGTACTGAAGCTTTCTTT. Translating gives CASIHGGGTSTEAFF.